This TCR beta chain was identified in a study of blood T cell repertoires in COVID-19. Whole-study context: Acute and convalescent COVID-19 specimens originated in the United States, Italy and Spain.

The V end lost 4 bases, the J end lost 4 bases, and 14 bases lay between the germline ends. The CDR3 runs 15 residues. Germline CDR1 SGDLS, CDR2 YYNGEE. Per the original methods: Nucleated cell number was recorded as an estimate derived from reference gene primer amplification. Profiled with immunoSEQ multiplex PCR; TCRdb holds only in-frame clones, not every one. V and J calls plus clone size are reproduced from that table; the DNA served to infer D and trimming. The table records about 260,000 clones, about four fifths of them present only once. The chain recombines TRBV9 with TRBJ1-4; possibly TRBD1 for D (6 bases). The specimen sequenced was peripheral blood. The TCR was taken from a woman aged 35 to 49 who had recovered from COVID-19. This CDR3 is CASSTTGTSNEKLFF. DNA for the CDR3: TGTGCCAGCAGCACGACCGGGACAAGTAATGAAAAACTGTTTTTT.